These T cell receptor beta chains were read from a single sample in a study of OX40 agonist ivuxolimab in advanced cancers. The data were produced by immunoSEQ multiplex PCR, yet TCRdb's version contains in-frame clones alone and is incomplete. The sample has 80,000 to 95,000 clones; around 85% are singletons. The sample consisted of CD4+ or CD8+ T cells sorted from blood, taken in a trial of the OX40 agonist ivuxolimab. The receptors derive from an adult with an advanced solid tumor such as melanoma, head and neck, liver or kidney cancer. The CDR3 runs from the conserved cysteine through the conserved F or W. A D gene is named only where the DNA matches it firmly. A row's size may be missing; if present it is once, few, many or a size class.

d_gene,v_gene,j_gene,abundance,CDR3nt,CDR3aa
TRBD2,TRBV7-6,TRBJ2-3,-,TGTGCCAGCAGCCGCCGGACTAGCGGGACCGCAGATACGCAGTATTTT,CASSRRTSGTADTQYF
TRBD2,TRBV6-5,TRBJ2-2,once,TGTGCCAGCAGTCCGGTGGGAGGGGTCGACGGGGAGCTGTTTTTT,CASSPVGGVDGELFF
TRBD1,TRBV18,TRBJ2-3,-,TGTGCCAGCTCAAAAGACAGGGGGTTGATAGATACGCAGTATTTT,CASSKDRGLIDTQYF
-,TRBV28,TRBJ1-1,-,TGTGCCAGCAGTTTACGGATGAACACTGAAGCTTTCTTT,CASSLRMNTEAFF
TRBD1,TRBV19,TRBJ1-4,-,TGTGCCAGTAATGACCGGGACAGGGGTAGTGAAAAACTGTTTTTT,CASNDRDRGSEKLFF
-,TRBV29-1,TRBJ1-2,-,TGCTCCTCGGGGTCTGACTATGGCTACACCTTC,CSSGSDYGYTF
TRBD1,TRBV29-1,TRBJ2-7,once,TGCAGCGTTACGGGACAGGGGAGGCCCTACGAGCAGTACTTC,CSVTGQGRPYEQYF
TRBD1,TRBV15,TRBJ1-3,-,TGTGCCACCAGCCTGGGACAGGGAAACACCATATATTTT,CATSLGQGNTIYF
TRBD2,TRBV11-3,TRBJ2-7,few,TGTGCCAGCAGCCCCGCCTTCGGACTAGCTGGCTACGAGCAGTACTTC,CASSPAFGLAGYEQYF
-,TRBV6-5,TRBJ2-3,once,TGTGCCAGCAGTTTCGCCTTAGCGGGCACAGATACGCAGTATTTT,CASSFALAGTDTQYF
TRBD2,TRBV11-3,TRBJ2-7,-,TGTGCCAGCAGCTTCCAGCGGGGGGACGAGCAGTACTTC,CASSFQRGDEQYF
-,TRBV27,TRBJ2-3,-,TGTGCCAGCAGTCCCAAAGGCACAGATACGCAGTATTTT,CASSPKGTDTQYF
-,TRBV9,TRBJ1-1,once,TGTGCCAGCAGCGTAGGGCAGGCGAACACTGAAGCTTTCTTT,CASSVGQANTEAFF
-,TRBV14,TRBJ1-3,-,TGTGCCAGCAGGTCTATGGGAACTGGAAACACCATATATTTT,CASRSMGTGNTIYF
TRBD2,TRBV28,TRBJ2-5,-,TGTGCCAGCAGTGGGGTCGGGAGGAGAGAGACCCAGTACTTC,CASSGVGRRETQYF
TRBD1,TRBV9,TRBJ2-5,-,TGTGCCAGCAGCGCCGTACCCGGACAGGGCCAAGAGACCCAGTACTTC,CASSAVPGQGQETQYF
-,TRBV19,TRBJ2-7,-,TGTGCCAGTAGTATTCGCCCAGGGTTGACCTACGAGCAGTACTTC,CASSIRPGLTYEQYF
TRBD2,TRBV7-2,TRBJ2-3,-,TGTGCCAGCAGCTTAGGGTCACTAGCGGGAGGGCCAGATACGCAGTATTTT,CASSLGSLAGGPDTQYF
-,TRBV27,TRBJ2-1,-,TGTGCCAGCAGTTCGTCCGGGACTTCCCACAATGAGCAGTTCTTC,CASSSSGTSHNEQFF
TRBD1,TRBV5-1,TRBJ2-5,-,TGCGCCAGCAGCGACGGGACAGGGGTGGAGACCCAGTACTTC,CASSDGTGVETQYF
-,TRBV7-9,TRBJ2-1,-,TGTGCCAGCAGCTTTCAGGGGTTCTACAATGAGCAGTTCTTC,CASSFQGFYNEQFF
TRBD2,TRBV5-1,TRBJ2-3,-,TGCGCCAGCAGCTGGGGACTAGCACGAGATACGCAGTATTTT,CASSWGLARDTQYF
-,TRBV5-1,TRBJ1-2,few,TGCGCCAGCAGCTGGGGGACACAAGACTATGGCTACACCTTC,CASSWGTQDYGYTF
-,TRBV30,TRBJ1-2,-,TGTGCCTGGAGTGGAGGGGGGTCTTACACCTTC,CAWSGGGSYTF
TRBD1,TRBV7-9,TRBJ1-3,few,TGTGCCAGCAGCCCTTGGTGGCAGGGGGCTTGGGGAAACACCATATATTTT,CASSPWWQGAWGNTIYF
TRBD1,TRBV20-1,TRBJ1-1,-,TGCAGTGCTGGACAGGGGGCTGAAGCTTTCTTT,CSAGQGAEAFF
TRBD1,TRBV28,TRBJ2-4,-,TGTGCCAGCAAGATGGGCACAGGGGTTCAGTACTTC,CASKMGTGVQYF
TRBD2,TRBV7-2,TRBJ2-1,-,TGTGCCAGCAGAGGAGCGGGGGGCTCCTACAATGAGCAGTTCTTC,CASRGAGGSYNEQFF
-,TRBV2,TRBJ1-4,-,TGTGCCAGCAGTGAAAGTGGTGAAAAACTGTTTTTT,CASSESGEKLFF
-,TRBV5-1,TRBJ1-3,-,TGCGCCAGCAGAGCAGGGCTCTCTGGAAACACCATATATTTT,CASRAGLSGNTIYF
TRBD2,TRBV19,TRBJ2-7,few,TGTGCCAGTAGTACCGGACTAGCGGCCAGCTTTGAGCAGTACTTC,CASSTGLAASFEQYF
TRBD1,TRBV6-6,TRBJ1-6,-,TGTGCCAGCAGTTACGGACAGGACAATTCACCCCTCCACTTT,CASSYGQDNSPLHF
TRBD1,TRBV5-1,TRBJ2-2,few,TGCGCCAGCAGCTTGGCCGGGGACAGGGGGTTTTCGAGTTACACCGGGGAGCTGTTTTTT,CASSLAGDRGFSSYTGELFF
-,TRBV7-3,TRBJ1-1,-,TGTGCCAGCAGCCCCTTGGGGGGGTTCGCTGAAGCTTTCTTT,CASSPLGGFAEAFF
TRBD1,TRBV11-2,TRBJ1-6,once,TGTGCCAGCAGCCGGGACAGGAGCTCCTATAATTCACCCCTCCACTTT,CASSRDRSSYNSPLHF
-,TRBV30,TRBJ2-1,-,TGTGCCTGGAGTGCGGCTGGGAATGAGCAGTTCTTC,CAWSAAGNEQFF
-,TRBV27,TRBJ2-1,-,TGTGCCAGCAGCGGATACAATGAGCAGTTCTTC,CASSGYNEQFF
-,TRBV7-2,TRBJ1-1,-,TGTGCCAGCAGCTTTCTGTTGGGGCCGAACACTGAAGCTTTCTTT,CASSFLLGPNTEAFF
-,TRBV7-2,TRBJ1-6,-,TGTGCCAGCAGCTCCGGGACGGCGAATTCACCCCTCCACTTT,CASSSGTANSPLHF
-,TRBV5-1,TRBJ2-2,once,TGCGCCAGCAGCCCAGCGTTGGTGGGGGGAACCGGGGAGCTGTTTTTT,CASSPALVGGTGELFF
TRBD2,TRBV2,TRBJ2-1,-,TGTGCCAGCGGAGGACTAGCGGGAGTAGGGGAGCAGTTCTTC,CASGGLAGVGEQFF
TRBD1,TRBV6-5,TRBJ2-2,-,TGTGCCAGCAGGGCCGGGACAGGAACCGGGGAGCTGTTTTTT,CASRAGTGTGELFF
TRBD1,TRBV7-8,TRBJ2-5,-,TGTGCCAGCAGCGCTCGTCCCGGGACAGGGGAAGGAGAGACCCAGTACTTC,CASSARPGTGEGETQYF
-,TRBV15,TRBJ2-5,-,TGTGCCACCAGCAGGGAAGAGACCCAGTACTTC,CATSREETQYF
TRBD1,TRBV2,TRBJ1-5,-,TGTGCCAGCAGTGTCAGGGGGCAGCCCCAGCATTTT,CASSVRGQPQHF
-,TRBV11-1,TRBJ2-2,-,TGTGCCAGCAGCTTGAGCGGGGAGCTGTTTTTT,CASSLSGELFF
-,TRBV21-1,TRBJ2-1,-,TGTGCCAGCAGCAACAACCCCTTAGCGCCTCGGTCCGTGGATGAGCAGTTCTTC,CASSNNPLAPRSVDEQFF
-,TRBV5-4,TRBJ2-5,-,TGTGCCAGCAGCTTGGCGCTAGCGTCTCAAGAGACCCAGTACTTC,CASSLALASQETQYF
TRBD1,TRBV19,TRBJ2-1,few,TGTGCCAGTAGTATAGCCGGGACAGGGCCCTACAATGAGCAGTTCTTC,CASSIAGTGPYNEQFF
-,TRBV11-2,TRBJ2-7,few,TGTGCCAGCAGCTTAGGTCTAGCGCGCGAGCAGTACTTC,CASSLGLAREQYF
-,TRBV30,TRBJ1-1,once,TGTGCCTGGAGTCTATTAAAGACAGGTAACACTGAAGCTTTCTTT,CAWSLLKTGNTEAFF
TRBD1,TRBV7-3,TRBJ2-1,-,TGTGCCAGCAGCTTAGGATTAACAGGGGCCCATGAGCAGTTCTTC,CASSLGLTGAHEQFF
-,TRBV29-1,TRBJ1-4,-,TGCAGCGTATGGAGGGACGGGAGTGAAAAACTGTTTTTT,CSVWRDGSEKLFF
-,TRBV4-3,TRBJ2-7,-,TGCGCCAGCAGCCAAGTCCGGGGGCCTACCTACGAGCAGTACTTC,CASSQVRGPTYEQYF